The rows below give T cell receptor beta chains drawn from one sample of a study of blood T cell repertoires in COVID-19. Assay used: immunoSEQ multiplex PCR; TCRdb lists only in-frame clones, some missing. Of roughly 250,000 clones detected, 80% to 90% appear once; the ten largest clones hold approximately 4.2%. Material for sequencing was PBMCs or T cells enriched from blood (not recorded which). Receptors originate from a woman aged 25-40 years who had recovered from COVID-19. Both conserved end residues are part of each CDR3. A D gene is named only where the DNA matches it firmly. The size field is filled for only some rows; it gives once, few, many or a size class.

j_call clone_size d_call v_call cdr3_aa cdr3_nt
TRBJ1-1 NA NA TRBV19 CARGGDHTEAFF TGTGCCAGAGGGGGGGACCACACTGAAGCTTTCTTT
TRBJ2-1 NA NA TRBV10-3 CAISDFKAGRSYNEQFF TGTGCCATCAGTGACTTTAAGGCGGGACGCTCCTACAATGAGCAGTTCTTC
TRBJ1-5 few TRBD1 TRBV4-1 CASSQDGGQANQPQHF TGCGCCAGCAGCCAAGATGGGGGACAGGCCAATCAGCCCCAGCATTTT
TRBJ1-2 NA TRBD1 TRBV9 CASSPSGTGKANYGYTF TGTGCCAGCAGCCCCTCCGGGACAGGGAAAGCTAACTATGGCTACACCTTC
TRBJ1-2 NA NA TRBV30 CAWSREGYGYTF TGTGCCTGGAGTCGGGAAGGCTATGGCTACACCTTC
TRBJ1-2 NA TRBD1 TRBV29-1 CSVEDRGTGEGYGYTF TGCAGCGTTGAAGACCGAGGGACAGGGGAGGGCTATGGCTACACCTTC
TRBJ2-7 NA TRBD1 TRBV5-1 CASSPRQGSTYEQYF TGCGCCAGCAGCCCCAGACAGGGGTCAACCTACGAGCAGTACTTC
TRBJ2-1 NA NA TRBV7-2 CASSWGPPALLGYNEQFF TGTGCCAGCAGCTGGGGCCCCCCCGCCCTCCTAGGATACAATGAGCAGTTCTTC
TRBJ2-1 NA NA TRBV27 CASSFLVGSDEQFF TGTGCCAGCAGTTTTCTGGTGGGTAGCGATGAGCAGTTCTTC
TRBJ1-2 NA NA TRBV19 CASSIEGDYGYTF TGTGCCAGTAGTATCGAGGGGGACTATGGCTACACCTTC
TRBJ2-7 NA NA TRBV27 CASSLSGSSYEQYF TGTGCCAGCAGTTTATCGGGGAGCTCCTACGAGCAGTACTTC
TRBJ1-1 NA NA TRBV20-1 CSASSLVPKNTEAFF TGCAGTGCTAGTAGCCTGGTCCCAAAGAACACTGAAGCTTTCTTT
TRBJ1-6 NA NA TRBV25-1 CASSEWGGLSSYNSPLHF TGTGCCAGCAGTGAATGGGGGGGTCTTAGCTCCTATAATTCACCCCTCCACTTT
TRBJ1-1 NA NA TRBV7-9 CASSLREATEAFF TGTGCCAGCAGCCTCAGGGAAGCCACTGAAGCTTTCTTT
TRBJ2-2 NA TRBD2 TRBV19 CASSIDRNGLAGGKNGELFF TGTGCCAGTAGTATAGATCGTAATGGACTAGCGGGGGGTAAAAACGGGGAGCTGTTTTTT
TRBJ1-4 NA NA TRBV3-1/TRBV3-2 CASSQTGIATNEKLFF TGTGCCAGCAGCCAAACAGGGATCGCAACTAATGAAAAACTGTTTTTT
TRBJ1-1 NA NA TRBV7-9 CATTNRALNTEAFF TGTGCCACCACCAACAGGGCGCTGAACACTGAAGCTTTCTTT
TRBJ2-2 NA TRBD2 TRBV4-2 CASSQESSGGLAGELFF TGTGCCAGCAGCCAAGAGTCTAGCGGGGGTCTAGCCGGGGAGCTGTTTTTT
TRBJ1-5 NA NA TRBV28 CASSLTSGFNQPQHF TGTGCCAGCAGTTTGACGTCAGGGTTCAATCAGCCCCAGCATTTT
TRBJ2-7 NA TRBD1 TRBV24-1 CATSDHGTGDEQYF TGTGCCACCAGTGATCACGGGACAGGGGACGAGCAGTACTTC
TRBJ2-1 NA TRBD2 TRBV7-3 CASSLTGRGLDNEQFF TGTGCCAGCAGCTTAACAGGGCGGGGACTAGATAATGAGCAGTTCTTC
TRBJ2-7 NA TRBD2 TRBV11-2 CASSLVAGTPYEQYF TGTGCCAGCAGCTTAGTAGCGGGGACGCCCTACGAGCAGTACTTC
TRBJ1-2 NA TRBD1 TRBV5-4 CASSYGQGQDGYTF TGTGCCAGCAGCTATGGACAGGGGCAGGATGGCTACACCTTC
TRBJ1-2 NA NA TRBV9 CASSVAGGITSYGYTF TGTGCCAGCAGCGTAGCGGGGGGGATTACGTCCTATGGCTACACCTTC
TRBJ1-6 NA TRBD1 TRBV28 CASSLGTGGNSPLHF TGTGCCAGCAGTTTAGGGACAGGGGGTAATTCACCCCTCCACTTT
TRBJ2-3 NA NA TRBV30 CAWTPSTDTQYF TGTGCCTGGACCCCTAGCACAGATACGCAGTATTTT
TRBJ1-2 NA NA TRBV12-3/TRBV12-4 CASSLRDLYGYTF TGTGCCAGCAGTTTGAGGGATCTCTATGGCTACACCTTC
TRBJ2-3 NA NA TRBV10-2 CASSGEQGSGTDTQYF TGCGCCAGCAGTGGGGAACAGGGAAGTGGCACAGATACGCAGTATTTT
TRBJ2-7 NA TRBD2 TRBV2 CASSESGTSSYEQYF TGTGCCAGCAGTGAATCGGGGACTAGCTCCTACGAGCAGTACTTC
TRBJ1-2 NA TRBD1 TRBV28 CASSNADRVAGYTF TGTGCCAGCAGCAACGCGGACAGGGTTGCTGGCTACACCTTC
TRBJ2-1 NA TRBD2 TRBV15 CATSRGLAGGPVYEQFF TGTGCCACCAGCAGAGGTTTAGCGGGGGGGCCCGTATATGAGCAGTTCTTC
TRBJ1-1 NA TRBD1 TRBV9 CASSKQGDLANTEAFF TGTGCCAGCAGCAAACAGGGGGACCTCGCCAACACTGAAGCTTTCTTT
TRBJ1-5 NA NA TRBV12-3/TRBV12-4 CASGRENQPQHF TGTGCCTCTGGTCGGGAGAATCAGCCCCAGCATTTT
TRBJ1-5 once NA TRBV28 CASSSPPTRQPQHF TGTGCCAGCAGTTCCCCCCCTACCAGGCAGCCCCAGCATTTT
TRBJ2-7 NA TRBD2 TRBV28 CASSSPAGGPHPQYF TGTGCCAGCAGTTCCCCGGCGGGGGGGCCCCACCCGCAGTACTTC
TRBJ2-4 NA TRBD1 TRBV10-3 CAIRGTGGHIQYF TGTGCCATCAGGGGGACAGGGGGACACATTCAGTACTTC
TRBJ1-2 once NA TRBV6-5 CASSPGSTNYGYTF TGTGCCAGCAGTCCCGGTTCGACAAACTATGGCTACACCTTC
TRBJ2-1 NA TRBD2 TRBV5-8 CASSPPTSGRFNEQFF TGTGCCAGCAGCCCTCCGACTAGCGGGAGGTTCAATGAGCAGTTCTTC
TRBJ1-3 NA NA TRBV13 CASSYRSNSGNTIYF TGTGCCAGCAGCTACAGGTCAAACTCTGGAAACACCATATATTTT
TRBJ2-2 NA NA TRBV27 CASSLYSGTGELFF TGTGCCAGCAGTTTATACAGTGGCACCGGGGAGCTGTTTTTT
TRBJ1-4 NA TRBD1 TRBV5-6 CASSRRDRDNEKLFF TGTGCCAGCAGCAGACGGGACAGGGATAATGAAAAACTGTTTTTT
TRBJ2-2 few TRBD2 TRBV5-5 CASSPTGLAVGELFF TGTGCCAGCAGCCCGACGGGACTAGCGGTCGGGGAGCTGTTTTTT